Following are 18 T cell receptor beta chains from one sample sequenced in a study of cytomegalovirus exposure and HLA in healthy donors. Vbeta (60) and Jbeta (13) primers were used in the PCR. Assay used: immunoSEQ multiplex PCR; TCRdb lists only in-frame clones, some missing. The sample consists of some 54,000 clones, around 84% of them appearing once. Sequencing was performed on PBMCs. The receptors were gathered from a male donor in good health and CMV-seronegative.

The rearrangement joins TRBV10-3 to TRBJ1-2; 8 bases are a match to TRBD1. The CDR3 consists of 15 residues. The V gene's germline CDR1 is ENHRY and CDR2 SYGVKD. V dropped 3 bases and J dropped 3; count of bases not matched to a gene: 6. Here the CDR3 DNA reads TGTGCCATCAGTGAATTCGCGGGACAGGACTATGGCTACACCTTC. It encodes CAISEFAGQDYGYTF.

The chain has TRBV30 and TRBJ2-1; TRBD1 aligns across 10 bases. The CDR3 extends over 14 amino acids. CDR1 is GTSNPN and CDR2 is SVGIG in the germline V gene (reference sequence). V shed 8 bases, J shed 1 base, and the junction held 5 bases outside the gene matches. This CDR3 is CALDRGLSYNEQFF. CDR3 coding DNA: TGTGCCCTTGACAGGGGGCTATCCTACAATGAGCAGTTCTTC.

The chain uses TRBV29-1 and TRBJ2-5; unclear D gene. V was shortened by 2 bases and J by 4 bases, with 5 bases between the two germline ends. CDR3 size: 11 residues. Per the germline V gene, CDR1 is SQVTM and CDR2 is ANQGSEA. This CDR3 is CSVETRETQYF. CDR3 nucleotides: TGCAGCGTTGAAACAAGAGAGACCCAGTACTTC. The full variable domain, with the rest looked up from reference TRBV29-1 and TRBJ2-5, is SAVISQKPSRDICQRGTSLTIQCQVDSQVTMMFWYRQQPGQSLTLIATANQGSEATYESGFVIDKFPISRPNLTFSTLTVSNMSPEDSSIYLCSVETRETQYFGPGTRLLVL.

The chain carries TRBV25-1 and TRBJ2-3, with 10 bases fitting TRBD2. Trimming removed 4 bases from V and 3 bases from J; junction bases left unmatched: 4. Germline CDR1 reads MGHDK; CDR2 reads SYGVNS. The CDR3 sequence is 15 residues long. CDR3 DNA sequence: TGTGCCAGCAGTGGGACTAGCGGAGAGACAGATACGCAGTATTTT. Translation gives CASSGTSGETDTQYF.

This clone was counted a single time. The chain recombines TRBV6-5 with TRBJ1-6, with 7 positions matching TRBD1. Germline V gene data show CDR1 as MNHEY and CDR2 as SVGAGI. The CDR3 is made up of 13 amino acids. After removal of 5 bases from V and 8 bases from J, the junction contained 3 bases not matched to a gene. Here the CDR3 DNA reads TGTGCCAGCAGTACGACAGGGCATTCACCCCTCCACTTT. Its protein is CASSTTGHSPLHF.

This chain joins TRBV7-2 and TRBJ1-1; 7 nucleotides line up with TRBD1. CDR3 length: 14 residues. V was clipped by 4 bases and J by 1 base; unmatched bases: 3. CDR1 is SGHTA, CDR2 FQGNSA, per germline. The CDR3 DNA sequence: TGTGCCAGCAGCTACCGGGACAGGAACACTGAAGCTTTCTTT. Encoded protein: CASSYRDRNTEAFF. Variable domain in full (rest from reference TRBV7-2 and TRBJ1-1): GAGVSQSPSNKVTEKGKDVELRCDPISGHTALYWYRQSLGQGLEFLIYFQGNSAPDKSGLPSDRFSAERTGGSVSTLTIQRTQQEDSAVYLCASSYRDRNTEAFFGQGTRLTVV.

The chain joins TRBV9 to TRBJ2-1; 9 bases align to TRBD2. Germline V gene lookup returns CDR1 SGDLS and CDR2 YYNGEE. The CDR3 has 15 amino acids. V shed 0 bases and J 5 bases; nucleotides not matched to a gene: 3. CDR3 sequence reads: CASSVGTSVDNEQFF. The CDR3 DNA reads TGTGCCAGCAGCGTAGGGACTAGCGTTGACAATGAGCAGTTCTTC. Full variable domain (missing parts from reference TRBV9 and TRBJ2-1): DSGVTQTPKHLITATGQRVTLRCSPRSGDLSVYWYQQSLDQGLQFLIQYYNGEERAKGNILERFSAQQFPDLHSELNLSSLELGDSALYFCASSVGTSVDNEQFFGPGTRLTVL.

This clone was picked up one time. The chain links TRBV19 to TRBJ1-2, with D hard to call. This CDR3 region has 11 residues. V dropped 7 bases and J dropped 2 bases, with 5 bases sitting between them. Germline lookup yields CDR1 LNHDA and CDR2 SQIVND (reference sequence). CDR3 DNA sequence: TGTGCCAGTACCTTAAACTATGGCTACACCTTC. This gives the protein CASTLNYGYTF.

This CDR3 is CATSRHDGSNEKLFF. CDR3 nucleotide sequence: TGTGCCACCAGCAGACACGACGGGTCAAATGAAAAACTGTTTTTT. The rearrangement uses TRBV15 and TRBJ1-4; D remains ambiguous. The V and J ends lost 2 bases and 5 bases respectively, with 12 bases between them. The CDR3 sequence is 15 residues long. CDR1 is LNHNV, CDR2 YYDKDF, per germline (reference sequence). Drawing the rest from reference TRBV15 and TRBJ1-4, the complete variable domain is DAMVIQNPRYQVTQFGKPVTLSCSQTLNHNVMYWYQQKSSQAPKLLFHYYDKDFNNEADTPDNFQSRRPNTSFCFLDIRSPGLGDTAMYLCATSRHDGSNEKLFFGSGTQLSVL.

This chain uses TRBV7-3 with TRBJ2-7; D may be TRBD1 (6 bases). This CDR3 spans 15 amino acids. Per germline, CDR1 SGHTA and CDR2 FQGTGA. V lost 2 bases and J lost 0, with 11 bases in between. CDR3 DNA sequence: TGTGCCAGCAGCTTATCAGGGGTCAGCTCCTACGAGCAGTACTTC. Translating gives CASSLSGVSSYEQYF.

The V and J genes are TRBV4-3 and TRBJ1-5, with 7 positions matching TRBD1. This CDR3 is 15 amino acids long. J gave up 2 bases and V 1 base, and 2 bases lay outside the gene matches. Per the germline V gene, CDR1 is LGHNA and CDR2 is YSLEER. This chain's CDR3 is CASSQVTGGNQPQHF. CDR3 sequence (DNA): TGCGCCAGCAGCCAAGTCACAGGGGGCAATCAGCCCCAGCATTTT.

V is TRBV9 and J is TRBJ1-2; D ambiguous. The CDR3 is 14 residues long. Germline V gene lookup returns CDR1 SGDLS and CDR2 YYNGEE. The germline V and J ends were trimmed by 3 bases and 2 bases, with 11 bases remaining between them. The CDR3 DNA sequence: TGTGCCAGCAGCGACGCGGGCGGAAACTATGGCTACACCTTC. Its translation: CASSDAGGNYGYTF.

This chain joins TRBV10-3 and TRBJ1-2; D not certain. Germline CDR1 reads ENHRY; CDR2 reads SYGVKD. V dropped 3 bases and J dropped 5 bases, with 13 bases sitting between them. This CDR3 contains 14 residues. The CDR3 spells CAISDPPGRYGYTF. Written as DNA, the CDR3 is TGTGCCATCAGTGACCCGCCCGGGAGGTATGGCTACACCTTC.

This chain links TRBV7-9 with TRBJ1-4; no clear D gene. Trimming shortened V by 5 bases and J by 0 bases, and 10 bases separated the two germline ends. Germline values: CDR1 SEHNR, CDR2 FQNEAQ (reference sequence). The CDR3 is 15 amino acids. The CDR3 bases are TGTGCCAGCAGCCTCCTCAGCGCAACTAATGAAAAACTGTTTTTT. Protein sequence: CASSLLSATNEKLFF.

Here the CDR3 reads CASSSSGRGAGEKLFF. The CDR3 bases are TGCGCCAGCAGCTCCAGCGGTCGGGGGGCAGGTGAAAAACTGTTTTTT. The chain has TRBV5-1 and TRBJ1-4; possible D gene TRBD1, 6 bases. Germline loops: CDR1 SGHRS, CDR2 YFSETQ. This CDR3 contains 16 residues. Trimming removed 3 bases at V and 7 bases at J, with 19 bases between. The full variable domain, in which reference TRBV5-1 and TRBJ1-4 provide the parts outside the CDR3, is KAGVTQTPRYLIKTRGQQVTLSCSPISGHRSVSWYQQTPGQGLQFLFEYFSETQRNKGNFPGRFSGRQFSNSRSEMNVSTLELGDSALYLCASSSSGRGAGEKLFFGSGTQLSVL.

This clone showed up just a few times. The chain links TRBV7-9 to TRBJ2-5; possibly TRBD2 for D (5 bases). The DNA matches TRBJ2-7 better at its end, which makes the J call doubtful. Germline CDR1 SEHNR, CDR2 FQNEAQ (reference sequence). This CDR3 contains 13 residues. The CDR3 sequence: CASSPGISYEQYF. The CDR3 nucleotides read TGTGCCAGCAGCCCCGGGATCTCCTACGAGCAGTACTTC.

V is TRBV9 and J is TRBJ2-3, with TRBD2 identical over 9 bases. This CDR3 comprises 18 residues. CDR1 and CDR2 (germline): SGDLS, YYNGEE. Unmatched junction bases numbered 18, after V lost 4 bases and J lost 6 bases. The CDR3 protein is CASSLGVLLRGGPDTQYF. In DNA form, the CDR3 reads TGTGCCAGCAGCCTAGGAGTCCTCTTGCGGGGGGGCCCGGATACGCAGTATTTT.

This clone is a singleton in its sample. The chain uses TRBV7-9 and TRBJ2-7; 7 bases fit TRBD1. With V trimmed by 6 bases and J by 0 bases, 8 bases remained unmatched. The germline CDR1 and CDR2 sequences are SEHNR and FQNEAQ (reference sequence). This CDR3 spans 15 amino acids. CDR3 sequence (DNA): TGTGCCAGCAGGACAGGAGAGGGGGCCTCCTACGAGCAGTACTTC. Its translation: CASRTGEGASYEQYF.